This passage covers 15 T cell receptor beta chains from one sample sequenced in a study of cytotoxic CD8 clonotypes in ibrutinib-treated CLL. Method: immunoSEQ multiplex PCR; TCRdb's copy keeps in-frame clones and lacks some. The sample has 150,000 or so clones, approximately 90% seen once; the top ten hold 3% to 3.5%. The sequenced sample was PBMCs, obtained at disease progression, from a patient treated with ibrutinib. Source of these receptors: a human donor with chronic lymphocytic leukemia.

In the case of this clone: The junction does not match germline at one end; this may be a read error. The chain couples TRBV27 to TRBJ2-1; 7 positions match TRBD2. Per the germline V gene, CDR1 is MNHEY and CDR2 is SMNVEV (reference sequence). CDR3 size: 13 residues. The CDR3 DNA reads as TGTGCCAGCAGCCTGGGGAACAGCGGGACGCCCCTCTTC. It yields the protein CASSLGNSGTPLF.

V and J are TRBV19 and TRBJ2-7, with D possibly being TRBD2 (6 bases). V shed 4 bases and J shed 3 bases, with 16 bases lying between them. Germline loops: CDR1 LNHDA, CDR2 SQIVND (reference sequence). The CDR3 has 15 residues. In DNA form, the CDR3 reads TGTGCCAGTAGTACAAAACCCCGGGACTTCTACGAGCAGTACTTC. This translates into CASSTKPRDFYEQYF.

The chain couples TRBV27 to TRBJ2-4, with D tentatively TRBD2 (6 bases). This CDR3 is built from 14 residues. The germline V gene encodes CDR1 MNHEY and CDR2 SMNVEV (reference sequence). With 3 bases removed from V and 7 bases from J, the gap between germline ends came to 13 bases. DNA for the CDR3: TGTGCCAGCAGTTTCGGGGGACGAGGGAACATTCAGTACTTC. It is translated as CASSFGGRGNIQYF.

The chain combines TRBV2 with TRBJ2-1, with 12 bases matching TRBD2. The CDR3 consists of 15 residues. Trimming took 6 bases from V and 4 from J; bases not matched to a gene: 4. CDR1 is SNHLY, CDR2 FYNNEI, per germline. The CDR3 sequence: CASRDGLAGYNEQFF. CDR3 DNA sequence: TGTGCCAGCAGGGATGGACTAGCGGGGTACAATGAGCAGTTCTTC. Drawing the rest from reference TRBV2 and TRBJ2-1, the complete variable domain is EPEVTQTPSHQVTQMGQEVILRCVPISNHLYFYWYRQILGQKVEFLVSFYNNEISEKSEIFDDQFSVERPDGSNFTLKIRSTKLEDSAMYFCASRDGLAGYNEQFFGPGTRLTVL.

DNA for the CDR3: TGTGCCAGCAACAGGGACAGGGGAGGAGATACGCAGTATTTT. Translation gives CASNRDRGGDTQYF. V and J are TRBV9 and TRBJ2-3; TRBD1 aligns across 10 bases. V shed 6 bases and J 5 bases; nucleotides not matched to a gene: 6. CDR1 is SGDLS and CDR2 is YYNGEE in the germline V gene. CDR3 length: 14 residues.

The chain recombines TRBV15 with TRBJ2-1, with 7 nucleotides matching TRBD1. This CDR3 is 15 amino acids long. V shed 4 bases and J 3 bases; nucleotides not matched to a gene: 6. The V gene's germline CDR1 is LNHNV and CDR2 YYDKDF (reference sequence). For the CDR3, the DNA is TGTGCCACCAGCATGACAACAGGGGTCTACAATGAGCAGTTCTTC. Translated: CATSMTTGVYNEQFF.

The J gene is TRBJ2-3, the V gene TRBV4-1; possibly TRBD1 for D (6 bases). The CDR3 length is 17 residues. Germline V gene data show CDR1 as MGHRA and CDR2 as YSYEKL. The ends were cut back, 4 bases at V and 0 bases at J, with 17 bases in the middle. CDR3 residues: CASSRTPDRYSTDTQYF. In DNA, the CDR3 is TGCGCCAGCAGCCGAACACCCGACAGGTATAGCACAGATACGCAGTATTTT.

This clone was detected once. This rearrangement joins TRBV7-2 to TRBJ1-1, with D perhaps matching TRBD1 (5 bases). The ends were cut back, 1 base at V and 0 bases at J, with 9 bases in the middle. The CDR3 runs 15 residues. The germline V gene has CDR1 SGHTA and CDR2 FQGNSA. CDR3 in amino acids: CASSLGGGLNTEAFF. The CDR3 DNA sequence: TGTGCCAGCAGCTTAGGCGGGGGTCTGAACACTGAAGCTTTCTTT.

The V and J genes are TRBV7-2 and TRBJ2-1, with 7 nucleotides matching TRBD2. The CDR3 covers 16 residues. With V trimmed by 7 bases and J by 10 bases, 19 bases remained unmatched. CDR1 SGHTA and CDR2 FQGNSA come from the germline V gene. CDR3 in DNA: TGTGCCAGCACCACCATGGGCGGGAGTGGTCAATGGGAGCAGTTCTTC. Amino acids: CASTTMGGSGQWEQFF. Full variable domain (rest looked up from reference TRBV7-2 and TRBJ2-1): GAGVSQSPSNKVTEKGKDVELRCDPISGHTALYWYRQSLGQGLEFLIYFQGNSAPDKSGLPSDRFSAERTGGSVSTLTIQRTQQEDSAVYLCASTTMGGSGQWEQFFGPGTRLTVL.

This clone was counted once. This chain uses TRBV30 with TRBJ2-1; D is undetermined. CDR3 length: 14 amino acids. Germline V CDR1 and CDR2: GTSNPN, SVGIG (reference sequence). Trimming removed 3 bases at V and 0 bases at J, with 9 bases between. The DNA of the CDR3 is TGTGCCTGGAGCCCGAGTCACTCCTACAATGAGCAGTTCTTC. It yields the protein CAWSPSHSYNEQFF.

The chain has TRBV7-6 and TRBJ2-5, with D maybe TRBD1 (6 bases). CDR1 is SGHVS and CDR2 is FNYEAQ in the germline V gene. The ends were cut back, 0 bases at V and 3 bases at J, with 11 bases in the middle. The CDR3 extends over 15 amino acids. CDR3 bases: TGTGCCAGCAGCTTAGCTAGGACAGTTAAAGAGACCCAGTACTTC. Protein: CASSLARTVKETQYF.

The chain employs TRBV7-9 and TRBJ2-5, with D maybe TRBD2 (5 bases). The V gene lost 5 bases and the J gene lost 5 bases, with 15 bases spanning the gap. Per germline, CDR1 SEHNR and CDR2 FQNEAQ (reference sequence). The CDR3 contains 14 residues. The CDR3 region has the DNA TGTGCCAGCAGCGGGAGCTTTCGAGGGGAGACCCAGTACTTC. This sequence encodes CASSGSFRGETQYF.

The J gene is TRBJ1-1, the V gene TRBV28; D may be TRBD1 (5 bases). From germline, CDR1 is MDHEN and CDR2 SYDVKM. The CDR3 length is 14 residues. Trimming removed 3 bases at V and 1 base at J, with 9 bases between. CDR3 sequence (DNA): TGTGCCAGCAGTTTGAGGGGCAAGAACACTGAAGCTTTCTTT. Its protein product is CASSLRGKNTEAFF.

V and J are TRBV7-9 and TRBJ2-3; 14 bases match TRBD2. Germline-derived CDR1 and CDR2 are SEHNR and FQNEAQ (reference sequence). With V trimmed by 5 bases and J by 0 bases, 4 bases remained unmatched. CDR3 length: 17 residues. The CDR3 reads CASSNGLAGGSTDTQYF. CDR3 DNA sequence: TGTGCCAGCAGCAACGGACTAGCGGGAGGCAGCACAGATACGCAGTATTTT.

The sample holds a few counts of this clone. J is TRBJ1-4 and V is TRBV5-1; D is uncertain. Trimming stripped 1 base from V and 7 bases from J, with 11 bases between. There are 14 residues in the CDR3. Germline CDR1 and CDR2: SGHRS and YFSETQ. This chain's CDR3 is CASSLSGNLEKLFF. The DNA for the CDR3 is TGCGCCAGCAGCTTGAGCGGAAACCTTGAAAAACTGTTTTTT.